Included here is one T cell receptor (beta chain) sequence, with context. Its antigen is as yet unknown. The sample comes from a study of cytomegalovirus exposure and HLA in healthy donors. Germline V gene lookup returns CDR1 SGHKS and CDR2 YYEKEE (reference sequence). This CDR3 is built from 14 residues. The junction had 2 bases not matched to a gene; V was cut back by 4 bases and J by 3 bases. Amplification used 60 Vbeta primers and 13 Jbeta primers. TCRdb's copy holds only in-frame clones and misses some; the assay was immunoSEQ multiplex PCR. Of 80,000 to 95,000 clones listed, approximately 57% are singletons. Study-wide points: There were some V segments, including TRBV6-2 and TRBV6-3, excluded as indistinguishable.

V usage is TRBV5-5 and J usage is TRBJ2-7; 12 bases fit TRBD1. The receptor was isolated from a woman aged 30 to 39 in good health and CMV-seronegative. Input material: PBMCs. The CDR3 nucleotides read TGTGCCAGCAGCAGGGACAGGGGGCTCTACGAGCAGTACTTC. Translation gives CASSRDRGLYEQYF.